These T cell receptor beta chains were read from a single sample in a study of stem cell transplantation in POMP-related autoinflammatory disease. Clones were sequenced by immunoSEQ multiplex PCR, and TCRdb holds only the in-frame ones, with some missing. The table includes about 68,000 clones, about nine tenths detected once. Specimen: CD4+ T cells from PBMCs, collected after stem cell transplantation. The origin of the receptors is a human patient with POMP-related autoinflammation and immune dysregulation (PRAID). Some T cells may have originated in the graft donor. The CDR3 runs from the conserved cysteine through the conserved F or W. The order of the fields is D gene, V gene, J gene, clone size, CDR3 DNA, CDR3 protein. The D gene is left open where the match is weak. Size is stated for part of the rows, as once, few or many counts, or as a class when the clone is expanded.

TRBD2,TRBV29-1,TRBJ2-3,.,TGCAGCGTTGAGGTCGGGGGGTTGGGCACAGATACGCAGTATTTT,CSVEVGGLGTDTQYF
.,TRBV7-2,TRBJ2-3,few,TGTGCCAGCAGCTCGTACACGGCAGATACGCAGTATTTT,CASSSYTADTQYF
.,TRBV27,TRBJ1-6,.,TGTGCCAGCAGTTACCAGGATCGGCGATCACCCCTCCACTTT,CASSYQDRRSPLHF
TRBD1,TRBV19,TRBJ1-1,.,TGTGCCAGTAGTATCTTGGAACAGGGGGGTGCTTTCTTT,CASSILEQGGAFF
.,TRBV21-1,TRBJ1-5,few,TGTGCCAGCAGGCGGACTAGCAATCAGCCCCAGCATTTT,CASRRTSNQPQHF
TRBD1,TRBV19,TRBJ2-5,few,TGTGCCAGTAGGTGGCGAGGGGGCGTTGGGGAGACCCAGTACTTC,CASRWRGGVGETQYF
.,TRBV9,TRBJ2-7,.,TGTGCCAGCAGTTATAATCCCGGGACTGAGCAGTACTTC,CASSYNPGTEQYF
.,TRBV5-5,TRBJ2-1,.,TGTGCCAGCAGCCCAAGAGGCTCCTTCTCCTCCTACAATGAGCAGTTCTTC,CASSPRGSFSSYNEQFF
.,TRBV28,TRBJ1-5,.,TGTGCCAGCAGTTTGGAAACCGGTGTCAATCAGCCCCAGCATTTT,CASSLETGVNQPQHF
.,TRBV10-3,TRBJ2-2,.,TGTGCCATCAGTGGGAAGGCTGACGGGGAGCTGTTTTTT,CAISGKADGELFF
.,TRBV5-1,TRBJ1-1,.,TGCGCCAGCAGCCAGCAAGGGGTCGCCTTGAACACTGAAGCTTTCTTT,CASSQQGVALNTEAFF
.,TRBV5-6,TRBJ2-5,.,TGTGCCAGCACCCATAGGGGGACCTTAAGCCTGTACCAAGAGACCCAGTACTTC,CASTHRGTLSLYQETQYF
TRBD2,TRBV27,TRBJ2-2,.,TGTGCCAGCAGTTCACTAGCGGGGGGTATCACCGGGGAGCTGTTTTTT,CASSSLAGGITGELFF
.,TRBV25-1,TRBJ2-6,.,TGTGCCAGCAGTTCGGCTGGGCTTGGGGCCAACGTCCTGACTTTC,CASSSAGLGANVLTF
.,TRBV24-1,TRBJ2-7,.,TGTGCCACCTCGAATCAGGGACCCTACGAGCAGTACTTC,CATSNQGPYEQYF
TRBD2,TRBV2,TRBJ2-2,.,TGTGCCAGCAGGATCCTAGCGGGGGAAACCGGGGAGCTGTTTTTT,CASRILAGETGELFF
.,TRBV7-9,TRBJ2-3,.,TGTGCCAGCAGCTTAGCGCTAACAGATACGCAGTATTTT,CASSLALTDTQYF
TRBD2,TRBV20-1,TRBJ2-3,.,TGCAGTGCTAGTAGAAGCGGGAGTTCAGATACGCAGTATTTT,CSASRSGSSDTQYF